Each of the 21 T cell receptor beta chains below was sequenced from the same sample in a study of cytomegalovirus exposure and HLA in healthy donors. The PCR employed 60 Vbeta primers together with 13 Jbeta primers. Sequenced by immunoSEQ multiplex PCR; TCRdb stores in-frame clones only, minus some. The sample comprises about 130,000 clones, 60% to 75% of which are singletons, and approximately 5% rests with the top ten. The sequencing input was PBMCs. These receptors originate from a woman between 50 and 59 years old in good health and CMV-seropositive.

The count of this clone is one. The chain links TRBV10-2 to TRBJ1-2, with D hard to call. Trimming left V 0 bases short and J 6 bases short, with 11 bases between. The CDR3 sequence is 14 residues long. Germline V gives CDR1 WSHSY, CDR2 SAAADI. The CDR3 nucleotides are TGCGCCAGCAGTGAGTCAGGTAGCAGACATGGCTACACCTTC. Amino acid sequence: CASSESGSRHGYTF.

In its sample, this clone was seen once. CDR3 sequence (DNA): TGTGCCAGCAGCGCCTTTACGGGTACAGGGGCCAACGTCCTGACTTTC. Amino acid sequence: CASSAFTGTGANVLTF. The chain links TRBV5-5 to TRBJ2-6; D gene ambiguous. V was trimmed by 4 bases and J by 4 bases, leaving 15 bases between them. Germline lookup yields CDR1 SGHKS and CDR2 YYEKEE (reference sequence). The CDR3 runs 16 residues.

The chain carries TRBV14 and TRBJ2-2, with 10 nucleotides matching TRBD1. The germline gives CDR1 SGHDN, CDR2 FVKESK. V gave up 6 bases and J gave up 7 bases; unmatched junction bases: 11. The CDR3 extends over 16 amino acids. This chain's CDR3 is CASRSLDRGKSGELFF. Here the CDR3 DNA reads TGTGCCAGCAGGTCCCTGGACAGGGGGAAAAGCGGGGAGCTGTTTTTT.

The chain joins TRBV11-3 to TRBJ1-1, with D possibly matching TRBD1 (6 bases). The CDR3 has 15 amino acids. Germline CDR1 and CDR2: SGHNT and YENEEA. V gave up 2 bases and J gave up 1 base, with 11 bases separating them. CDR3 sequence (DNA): TGTGCCAGCAGCTTACACTCGACAGGGAACACTGAAGCTTTCTTT. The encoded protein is CASSLHSTGNTEAFF.

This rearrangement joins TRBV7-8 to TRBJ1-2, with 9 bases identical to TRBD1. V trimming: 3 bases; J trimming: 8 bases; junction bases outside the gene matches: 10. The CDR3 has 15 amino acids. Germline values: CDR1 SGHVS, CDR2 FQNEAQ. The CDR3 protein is CASSLHRDRVYGYTF. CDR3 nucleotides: TGTGCCAGCAGCTTGCACCGGGACAGGGTGTACGGCTACACCTTC.

The CDR3, as DNA: TGTGCCAGCAGCCCCCAGGGGAGCGGCGAGCAGTACTTC. Translated: CASSPQGSGEQYF. The gene calls are TRBV7-2 and TRBJ2-7, with D possibly matching TRBD1 (6 bases). The CDR3 totals 13 residues. The V gene's germline CDR1 is SGHTA and CDR2 FQGNSA. With 5 bases removed from V and 6 bases from J, the gap between germline ends came to 14 bases.

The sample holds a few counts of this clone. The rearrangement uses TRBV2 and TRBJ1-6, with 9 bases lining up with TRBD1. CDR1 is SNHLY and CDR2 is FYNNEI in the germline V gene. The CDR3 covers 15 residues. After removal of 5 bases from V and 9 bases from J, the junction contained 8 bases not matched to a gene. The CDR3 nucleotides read TGTGCCAGCAGTAACAGGGGGCCGGCATTTTCACCCCTCCACTTT. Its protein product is CASSNRGPAFSPLHF.

The CDR3 DNA reads as TGCGCCAGCAGTCCCAAGGGGAGGACCGCTCCCTGCGGCTACACCTTC. Its translation is CASSPKGRTAPCGYTF. The gene calls are TRBV23-1 and TRBJ1-2; maybe TRBD1 (5 bases). TRBV23-1 is known as an ORF, though its function is uncertain. V was pared by 4 bases and J by 8 bases, with 23 bases between. The CDR3 totals 16 residues.

The CDR3, as DNA: TGCGCCAGCAGCCAGGGACAGGGGGCAGATACGCAGTATTTT. This translates into CASSQGQGADTQYF. V usage is TRBV5-1 and J usage is TRBJ2-3, with 11 positions matching TRBD1. The germline gives CDR1 SGHRS, CDR2 YFSETQ. Unmatched junction bases numbered 2, after V lost 4 bases and J lost 4 bases. CDR3 size: 14 residues.

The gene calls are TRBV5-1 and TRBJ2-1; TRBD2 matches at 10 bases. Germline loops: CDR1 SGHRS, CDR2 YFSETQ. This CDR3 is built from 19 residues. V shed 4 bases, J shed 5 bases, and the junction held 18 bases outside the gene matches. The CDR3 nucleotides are TGCGCCAGCAGCCCGACCCCCCTTTCCCTAGCGGGGGTAAACAATGAGCAGTTCTTC. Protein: CASSPTPLSLAGVNNEQFF. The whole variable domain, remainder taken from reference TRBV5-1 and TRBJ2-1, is KAGVTQTPRYLIKTRGQQVTLSCSPISGHRSVSWYQQTPGQGLQFLFEYFSETQRNKGNFPGRFSGRQFSNSRSEMNVSTLELGDSALYLCASSPTPLSLAGVNNEQFFGPGTRLTVL.

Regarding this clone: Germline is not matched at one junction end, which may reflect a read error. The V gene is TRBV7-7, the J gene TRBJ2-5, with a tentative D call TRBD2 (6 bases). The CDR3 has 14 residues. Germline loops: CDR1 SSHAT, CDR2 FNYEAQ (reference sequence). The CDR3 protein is CASSFGDSKETQYF. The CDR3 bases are TGTGCTAGCAGCTTTGGGGACTCCAAAGAGACCCAGTACTTC.

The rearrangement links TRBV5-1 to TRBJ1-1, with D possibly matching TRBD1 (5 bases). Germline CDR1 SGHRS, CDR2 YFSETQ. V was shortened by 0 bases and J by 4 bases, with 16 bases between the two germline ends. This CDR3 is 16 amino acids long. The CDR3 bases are TGCGCCAGCAGCTTGGCACTCGGGGGGAGAAGCACTGAAGCTTTCTTT. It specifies CASSLALGGRSTEAFF.

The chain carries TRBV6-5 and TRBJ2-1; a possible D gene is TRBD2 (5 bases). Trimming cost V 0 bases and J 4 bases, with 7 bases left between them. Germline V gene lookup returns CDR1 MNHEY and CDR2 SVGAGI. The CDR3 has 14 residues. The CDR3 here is CASSYSLVYNEQFF. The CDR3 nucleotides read TGTGCCAGCAGTTACTCACTAGTATACAATGAGCAGTTCTTC.

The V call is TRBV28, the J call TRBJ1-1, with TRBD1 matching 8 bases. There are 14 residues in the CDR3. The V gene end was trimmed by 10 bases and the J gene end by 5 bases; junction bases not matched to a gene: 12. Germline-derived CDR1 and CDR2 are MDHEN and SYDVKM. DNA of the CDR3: TGTGCCACCAACCAGGACAGGGCGCGAACTGAAGCTTTCTTT. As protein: CATNQDRARTEAFF.

The CDR3 DNA reads as TGTGCCAGCAGCCGAAGACTAGCCGGAGATACGCAGTATTTT. It codes for CASSRRLAGDTQYF. The chain carries TRBV7-8 and TRBJ2-3; 7 positions match TRBD2. The V gene end was trimmed by 5 bases and the J gene end by 5 bases; junction bases not matched to a gene: 7. Per germline, CDR1 SGHVS and CDR2 FQNEAQ. The CDR3 has 14 amino acids.

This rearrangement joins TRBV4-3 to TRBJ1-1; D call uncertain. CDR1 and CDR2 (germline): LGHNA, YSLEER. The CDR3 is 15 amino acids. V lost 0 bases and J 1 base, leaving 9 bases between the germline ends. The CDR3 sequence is CASSQESSENTEAFF. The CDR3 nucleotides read TGCGCCAGCAGCCAAGAATCGAGCGAGAACACTGAAGCTTTCTTT.

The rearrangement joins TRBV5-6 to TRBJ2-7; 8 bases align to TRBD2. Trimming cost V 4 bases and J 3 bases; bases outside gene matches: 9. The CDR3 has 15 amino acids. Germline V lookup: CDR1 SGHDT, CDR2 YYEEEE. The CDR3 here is CASSAGLGGFYEQYF. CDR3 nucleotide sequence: TGTGCCAGCAGCGCGGGACTAGGAGGGTTCTACGAGCAGTACTTC. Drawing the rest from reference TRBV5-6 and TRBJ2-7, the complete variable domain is DAGVTQSPTHLIKTRGQQVTLRCSPKSGHDTVSWYQQALGQGPQFIFQYYEEEERQRGNFPDRFSGHQFPNYSSELNVNALLLGDSALYLCASSAGLGGFYEQYFGPGTRLTVT.

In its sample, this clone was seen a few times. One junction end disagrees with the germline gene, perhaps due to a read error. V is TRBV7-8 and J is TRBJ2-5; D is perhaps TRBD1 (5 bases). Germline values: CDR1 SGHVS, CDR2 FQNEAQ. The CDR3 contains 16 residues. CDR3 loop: CAGSLGVGRGAETQYF. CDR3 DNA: TGTGCCGGCAGCTTAGGTGTGGGGCGTGGTGCCGAGACCCAGTACTTC.

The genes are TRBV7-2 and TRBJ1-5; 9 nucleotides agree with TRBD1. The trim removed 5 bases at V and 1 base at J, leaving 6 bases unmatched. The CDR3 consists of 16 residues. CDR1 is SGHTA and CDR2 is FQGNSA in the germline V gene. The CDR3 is CASSLGTGTSNQPQHF. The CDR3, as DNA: TGTGCCAGCAGCCTCGGGACAGGGACGAGCAATCAGCCCCAGCATTTT.

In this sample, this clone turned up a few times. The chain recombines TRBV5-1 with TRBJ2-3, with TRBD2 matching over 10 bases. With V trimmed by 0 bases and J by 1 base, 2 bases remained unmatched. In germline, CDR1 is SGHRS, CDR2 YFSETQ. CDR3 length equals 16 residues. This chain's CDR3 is CASSLGTSGGTDTQYF. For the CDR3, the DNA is TGCGCCAGCAGCTTGGGGACTAGCGGTGGCACAGATACGCAGTATTTT.

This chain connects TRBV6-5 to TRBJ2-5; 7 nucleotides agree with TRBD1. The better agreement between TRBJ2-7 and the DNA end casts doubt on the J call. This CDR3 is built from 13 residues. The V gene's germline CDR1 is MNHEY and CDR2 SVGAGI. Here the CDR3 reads CASSYRGRYEQYF. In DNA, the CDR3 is TGTGCCAGCAGTTACAGGGGGCGCTACGAGCAGTACTTC.